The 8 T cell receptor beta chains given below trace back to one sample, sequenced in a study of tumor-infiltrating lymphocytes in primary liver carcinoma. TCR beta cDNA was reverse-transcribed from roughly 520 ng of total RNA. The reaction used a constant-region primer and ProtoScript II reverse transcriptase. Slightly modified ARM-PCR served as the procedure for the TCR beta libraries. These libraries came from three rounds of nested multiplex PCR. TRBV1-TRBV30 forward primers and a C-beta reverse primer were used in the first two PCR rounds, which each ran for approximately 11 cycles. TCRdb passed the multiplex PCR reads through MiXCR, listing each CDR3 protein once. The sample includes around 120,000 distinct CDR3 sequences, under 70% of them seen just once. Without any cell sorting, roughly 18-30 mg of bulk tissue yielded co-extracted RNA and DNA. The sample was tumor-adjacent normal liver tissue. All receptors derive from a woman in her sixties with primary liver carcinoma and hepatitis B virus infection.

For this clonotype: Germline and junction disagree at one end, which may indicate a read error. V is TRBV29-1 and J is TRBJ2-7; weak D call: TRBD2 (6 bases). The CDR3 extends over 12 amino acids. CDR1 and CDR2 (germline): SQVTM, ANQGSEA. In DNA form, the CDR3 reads TGCAACGTTGGAGGGCCCTGCTACGAGCAGTACTTC. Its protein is CNVGGPCYEQYF.

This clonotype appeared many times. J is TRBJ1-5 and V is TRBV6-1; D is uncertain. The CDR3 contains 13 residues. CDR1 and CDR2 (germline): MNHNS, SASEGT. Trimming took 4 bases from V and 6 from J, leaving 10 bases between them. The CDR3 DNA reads TGTGCCAGCAGTGTTATGGGTAGTCAGCCCCAGCATTTT. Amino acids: CASSVMGSQPQHF.

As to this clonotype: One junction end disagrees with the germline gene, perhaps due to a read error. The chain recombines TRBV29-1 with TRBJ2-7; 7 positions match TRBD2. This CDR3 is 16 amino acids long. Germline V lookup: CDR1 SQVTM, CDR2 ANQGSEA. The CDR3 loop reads CSVGNDGAGRAYEQYF. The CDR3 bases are TGCAGCGTTGGTAACGACGGGGCAGGGAGGGCCTATGAGCAGTACTTC.

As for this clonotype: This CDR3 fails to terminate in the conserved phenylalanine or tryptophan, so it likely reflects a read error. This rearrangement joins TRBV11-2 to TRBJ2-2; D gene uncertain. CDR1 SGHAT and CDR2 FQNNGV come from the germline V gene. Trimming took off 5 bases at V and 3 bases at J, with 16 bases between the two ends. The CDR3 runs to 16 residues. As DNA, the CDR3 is TGTGCCAGCAGCGACGGACGCAACACACACACCGGGGAGCTGTTTCTT. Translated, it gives CASSDGRNTHTGELFL.

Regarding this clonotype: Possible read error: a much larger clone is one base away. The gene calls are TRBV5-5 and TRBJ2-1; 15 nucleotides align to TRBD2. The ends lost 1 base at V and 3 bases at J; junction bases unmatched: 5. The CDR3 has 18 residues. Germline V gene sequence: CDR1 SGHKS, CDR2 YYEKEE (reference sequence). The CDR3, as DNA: TGTGCCAGCAGCTTGATTGGGACTAGCGGGGGGTTCTACAATGAGCAGTTCTTC. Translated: CASSLIGTSGGFYNEQFF.

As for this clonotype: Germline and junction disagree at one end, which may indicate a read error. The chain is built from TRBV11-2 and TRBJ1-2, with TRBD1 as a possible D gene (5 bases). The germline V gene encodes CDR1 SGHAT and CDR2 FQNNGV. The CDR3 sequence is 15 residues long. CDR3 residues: CASSPLGLTGYGYTF. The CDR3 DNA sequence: TGTGCCAGCAGCCCACTGGGACTCACGGGCTATGGCTATACCTTC. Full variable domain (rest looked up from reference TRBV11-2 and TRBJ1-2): EAGVAQSPRYKIIEKRQSVAFWCNPISGHATLYWYQQILGQGPKLLIQFQNNGVVDDSQLPKDRFSAERLKGVDSTLKIQPAKLEDSAVYLCASSPLGLTGYGYTFGSGTRLTVV.

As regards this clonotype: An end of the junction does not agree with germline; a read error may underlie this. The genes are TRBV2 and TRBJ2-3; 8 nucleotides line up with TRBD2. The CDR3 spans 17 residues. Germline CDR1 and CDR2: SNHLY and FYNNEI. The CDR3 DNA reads TGTGCCAGCAGTATCGTCGCGGGCAGCGGGAGCACAGATACGCAATATTTT. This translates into CASSIVAGSGSTDTQYF.

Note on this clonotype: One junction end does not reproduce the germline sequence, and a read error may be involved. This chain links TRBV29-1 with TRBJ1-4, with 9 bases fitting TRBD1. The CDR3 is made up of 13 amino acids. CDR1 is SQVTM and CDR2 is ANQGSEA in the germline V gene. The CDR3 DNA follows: TGCAGCGGCATGACAGGGGGTAATGAAAAACTGTCTTTT. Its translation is CSGMTGGNEKLSF. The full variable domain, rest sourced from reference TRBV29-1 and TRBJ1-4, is SAVISQKPSRDICQRGTSLTIQCQVDSQVTMMFWYRQQPGQSLTLIATANQGSEATYESGFVIDKFPISRPNLTFSTLTVSNMSPEDSSIYLCSGMTGGNEKLSFGSGTQLSVL.